These T cell receptor beta chains were read from a single sample in a study of T cells after yellow fever vaccination. TCRdb called the 5' RACE reads again in MiXCR, with one record for every CDR3 protein. The top ten hold roughly 17% of the sample, which has 620,000 or so distinct CDR3 sequences, about a sixth seen once. The sample was PBMCs, taken less than 6 days after the first yellow fever vaccination. The receptor set was obtained from a man aged 18 to 35 who received the YFV17D yellow fever vaccine. Each CDR3 is given with its conserved first and last residue. The D gene is left open where the match is weak. Where a row states a size, it is once, few, many or the class of an expanded clone; other rows omit it.

.,TRBJ2-3,TRBV3-1,TRBD2,CASSLGLVTQYF,TGTGCCAGCAGCCTGGGACTAGTCACGCAGTATTTT
few,TRBJ1-2,TRBV5-1,.,CASSVDSNYGYTF,TGCGCCAGCAGCGTAGACAGTAACTATGGCTACACCTTC
few,TRBJ1-6,TRBV4-3,.,CASKDRNEGSYNSPLHF,TGCGCCAGCAAAGACCGCAATGAGGGCTCCTATAATTCACCCCTCCACTTT
.,TRBJ1-5,TRBV20-1,.,CSASYMNQPQHF,TGCAGTGCTAGTTATATGAATCAGCCCCAGCATTTT
few,TRBJ2-2,TRBV7-3,TRBD2,CASSSASGVGELFF,TGTGCCAGCAGCTCGGCTAGCGGGGTCGGGGAGCTGTTTTTT
few,TRBJ1-4,TRBV20-1,TRBD1,CSARGPQGVGEKLFF,TGCAGTGCTAGAGGCCCCCAGGGGGTCGGCGAAAAACTGTTTTTT
few,TRBJ2-5,TRBV6-2/TRBV6-3,.,CASRPSAAPETQYF,TGTGCCAGCAGACCCTCGGCAGCGCCAGAGACCCAGTACTTC
few,TRBJ2-2,TRBV4-2,TRBD1,CASSQDGTGDAGELFF,TGTGCCAGCAGCCAAGATGGGACAGGGGACGCCGGGGAGCTGTTTTTT
.,TRBJ1-5,TRBV24-1,.,CATPGRLYSNQPQHF,TGTGCCACCCCGGGACGGCTGTATAGCAATCAGCCCCAGCATTTT
.,TRBJ1-2,TRBV7-2,.,CASSFKDSFYGYTF,TGTGCCAGCAGCTTTAAGGACAGTTTTTATGGCTACACCTTC
few,TRBJ1-4,TRBV27,.,CASSSMTDVMTNEKLFF,TGTGCCAGCAGTTCGATGACAGACGTCATGACTAATGAAAAACTGTTTTTT
once,TRBJ1-1,TRBV5-1,TRBD1,CASSHRGLSNTEAFF,TGCGCCAGCAGCCACAGGGGCTTGAGTAACACTGAAGCTTTCTTT
.,TRBJ2-5,TRBV7-6,TRBD2,CASSLASPASGETQYF,TGTGCCAGCAGCTTAGCGTCCCCAGCTAGCGGAGAGACCCAGTACTTC
.,TRBJ2-2,TRBV12-3/TRBV12-4,.,CASNPRGDTGELFF,TGTGCCAGCAACCCAAGGGGAGACACCGGGGAGCTGTTTTTT
few,TRBJ2-3,TRBV12-3/TRBV12-4,.,CASSLAVGGTDTQYF,TGTGCCAGCAGTTTAGCGGTGGGGGGCACAGATACGCAGTATTTT
.,TRBJ1-2,TRBV29-1,.,CSVEVAEANYGYTF,TGCAGCGTTGAAGTGGCGGAAGCTAACTATGGCTACACCTTC
.,TRBJ2-3,TRBV10-3,.,CAIKSPTYDTQYF,TGTGCCATCAAGTCCCCCACCTACGATACGCAGTATTTT
.,TRBJ2-3,TRBV29-1,TRBD2,CSGSSGGTTDTQYF,TGCAGCGGAAGTAGCGGGGGGACCACAGATACGCAGTATTTT
few,TRBJ1-4,TRBV10-2,.,CGGFNEKLFF,TGCGGGGGTTTCAATGAAAAACTGTTTTTT
many,TRBJ1-1,TRBV4-3,.,CASSQESFNTEAFF,TGCGCCAGCAGCCAAGAGTCCTTCAACACTGAAGCTTTCTTT
.,TRBJ2-3,TRBV5-1,.,CASSLQTSPGTDTQYF,TGCGCCAGCAGCTTACAAACTAGCCCCGGGACAGATACGCAGTATTTT
few,TRBJ2-3,TRBV7-9,.,CASSSRRTRDRTDTQYF,TGTGCCAGCAGCTCTCGGAGAACCAGGGACCGCACAGATACGCAGTATTTT
few,TRBJ2-3,TRBV7-2,TRBD2,CASSRLAGGGADTQYF,TGTGCCAGCAGCAGACTAGCGGGGGGCGGCGCAGATACGCAGTATTTT
.,TRBJ2-6,TRBV4-1,TRBD1,CASSPLGTEPNGANVLTF,TGCGCCAGCAGCCCATTAGGGACAGAGCCAAATGGGGCCAACGTCCTGACTTTC
few,TRBJ1-2,TRBV2,.,CASKGQAFSYGYTF,TGTGCCAGCAAGGGCCAGGCGTTCAGCTATGGCTACACCTTC
few,TRBJ2-4,TRBV4-3,.,CASSQGSAAKNIQYF,TGCGCCAGCAGCCAAGGATCGGCCGCCAAAAACATTCAGTACTTC
few,TRBJ2-7,TRBV5-5,TRBD2,CASSFADGWGGEQYF,TGTGCCAGCAGCTTTGCGGACGGCTGGGGGGGCGAGCAGTACTTC
few,TRBJ2-2,TRBV6-2/TRBV6-3,.,CASSPHTVGVGTGELFF,TGTGCCAGCAGTCCCCACACGGTAGGGGTAGGCACCGGGGAGCTGTTTTTT
many,TRBJ2-5,TRBV12-3/TRBV12-4,TRBD1,CASSFQTGGQETQYF,TGTGCCAGCAGTTTCCAGACAGGGGGCCAAGAGACCCAGTACTTC
.,TRBJ2-3,TRBV20-1,.,CSVRTGRGRDTQYF,TGCAGTGTTCGGACAGGGAGGGGAAGGGATACGCAGTATTTT
.,TRBJ2-3,TRBV7-6,.,CASSLAGYPTDTQYF,TGTGCCAGCAGCTTAGCCGGCTACCCGACAGATACGCAGTATTTT
.,TRBJ1-2,TRBV7-9,.,CASSFWGDYGYTF,TGTGCCAGCAGCTTTTGGGGAGACTATGGCTACACCTTC
many,TRBJ1-5,TRBV20-1,.,CSARDLGGNQPQHF,TGCAGTGCTAGAGATCTAGGGGGCAATCAGCCCCAGCATTTT
.,TRBJ2-3,TRBV7-9,.,CASTGGPTDTQYF,TGTGCCAGCACAGGGGGGCCTACAGATACGCAGTATTTT
.,TRBJ2-3,TRBV21-1,.,CASTRRGTYTDTQYF,TGTGCCAGCACTCGGCGGGGGACCTACACAGATACGCAGTATTTT
few,TRBJ2-5,TRBV5-4,TRBD1,CASSSLTGGFQETQYF,TGTGCCAGCAGCTCGCTGACAGGGGGGTTCCAAGAGACCCAGTACTTC
.,TRBJ1-5,TRBV2,TRBD1,CASSAGTGSGWGFDQPQHF,TGTGCCAGCAGTGCCGGGACAGGATCGGGGTGGGGTTTTGATCAGCCCCAGCATTTT